These 21 T cell receptor beta chains share one sample of origin, sequenced in a study of T cell changes during pregnancy in multiple sclerosis. Sequencing was performed with immunoSEQ multiplex PCR; in TCRdb, only in-frame clones are kept and a portion is missing. The sample lists some 49,000 clones, more than 85% occurring once. The sequences come from CD8+ T cells from peripheral blood mononuclear cells, collected in the first trimester of pregnancy. All receptors come from a female donor with multiple sclerosis, enrolled in a pregnancy study.

The chain recombines TRBV30 with TRBJ2-5; D not resolved. The CDR3 runs to 13 residues. Germline V gives CDR1 GTSNPN, CDR2 SVGIG (reference sequence). V lost 0 bases to trimming and J lost 5 bases, with 10 bases between them. The CDR3 DNA is TGTGCCTGGAGTGTAGCCGGGTACGAGACCCAGTACTTC. Translated, it gives CAWSVAGYETQYF.

The chain joins TRBV6-4 to TRBJ2-3; 10 positions match TRBD2. Trimming removed 0 bases from V and 2 bases from J; junction bases left unmatched: 5. CDR3 length: 17 residues. The germline CDR1 and CDR2 sequences are MRHNA and SNTAGT. CDR3 in DNA: TGTGCCAGCAGTGACTCCTCGCTAGCGGGAGACACAGATACGCAGTATTTT. Its translation is CASSDSSLAGDTDTQYF.

This clone was observed once. The chain employs TRBV5-1 and TRBJ1-2, with 11 bases lining up with TRBD1. The CDR3 is made up of 15 amino acids. Germline V gene lookup returns CDR1 SGHRS and CDR2 YFSETQ. Unmatched junction bases numbered 9, after V lost 6 bases and J lost 5 bases. CDR3 bases: TGCGCCAGCAACGCCGGACAGGGGGCCCCGTATGGCTACACCTTC. This gives the protein CASNAGQGAPYGYTF.

There are a few counts of this clone. The J gene is TRBJ2-7, the V gene TRBV18; 14 bases line up with TRBD2. V lost 4 bases, J lost 5 bases, and 19 bases stayed unmatched. This CDR3 is 20 amino acids long. CDR1 and CDR2 (germline): KGHSH, LQKENI. In DNA form, the CDR3 reads TGTGCCAGCTCACTCATAAGACATGGGACTAGCGGGGGAGGTTCCAACGAGCAGTACTTC. It codes for CASSLIRHGTSGGGSNEQYF.

The V gene is TRBV10-2, the J gene TRBJ1-1; D is uncertain. Trimming took 2 bases from V and 1 from J, leaving 5 bases between them. CDR1 WSHSY and CDR2 SAAADI come from the germline V gene. The CDR3 contains 13 residues. The CDR3 is CASSERENTEAFF. The CDR3 bases are TGCGCCAGCAGTGAGCGAGAGAACACTGAAGCTTTCTTT.

The V and J genes are TRBV27 and TRBJ1-1, with 8 bases lining up with TRBD1. Germline loops: CDR1 MNHEY, CDR2 SMNVEV (reference sequence). The length of the CDR3 is 13 residues. The V gene end was trimmed by 6 bases and the J gene end by 1 base; junction bases not matched to a gene: 1. This CDR3 is CASSRGRNTEAFF. CDR3 coding DNA: TGTGCCAGCAGCAGGGGGCGGAACACTGAAGCTTTCTTT.

This clone came up a few times. The chain joins TRBV29-1 to TRBJ1-1; possible D gene TRBD1, 6 bases. V was cut by 4 bases and J by 4 bases, with 10 bases left in between. CDR1 is SQVTM, CDR2 ANQGSEA, per germline. This CDR3 region has 12 residues. CDR3 amino acids: CSVVQGATEAFF. In DNA form, the CDR3 reads TGCAGCGTTGTACAGGGAGCCACTGAAGCTTTCTTT.

The V call is TRBV27, the J call TRBJ1-2; D is unclear. Germline V gives CDR1 MNHEY, CDR2 SMNVEV (reference sequence). The CDR3 loop spans 14 amino acids. V was trimmed by 7 bases and J by 7 bases, leaving 19 bases between them. CDR3 DNA: TGTGCCAGCAATTCCTATCGCCCGAAATCTGGCTACACCTTC. As protein: CASNSYRPKSGYTF.

On this clone itself: The junction shows a germline mismatch at one end, possibly a read error. V usage is TRBV6-1 and J usage is TRBJ2-7; a weak D match, TRBD2 (5 bases). CDR3 length: 12 amino acids. CDR1 is MNHNS, CDR2 SASEGT, per germline. CDR3: CASSSGISSNLF. The CDR3 region has the DNA TGTGCCAGCAGTTCCGGGATATCCTCTAATCTCTTC.

V usage is TRBV19 and J usage is TRBJ2-1, with a tentative D call TRBD2 (5 bases). The CDR3 is 13 amino acids. Per the germline V gene, CDR1 is LNHDA and CDR2 is SQIVND (reference sequence). V lost 4 bases and J 9 bases, leaving 13 bases between the germline ends. CDR3 DNA: TGTGCCAGTAGTAGTATTAGCGTAGGTGAGCAGTTCTTC. Residues: CASSSISVGEQFF.

The V and J genes are TRBV13 and TRBJ2-2; TRBD1 aligns across 9 bases. CDR3 length equals 17 residues. Germline V gene sequence: CDR1 PRHDT, CDR2 FYEKMQ (reference sequence). J lost 3 bases, V lost 5 bases, and 10 bases had no gene match. CDR3 nucleotide sequence: TGTGCCAGCAGCGAAAAAGCACAGGGGGCCTACACCGGGGAGCTGTTTTTT. Protein: CASSEKAQGAYTGELFF.

This chain joins TRBV19 and TRBJ1-1; D call uncertain. The CDR3 runs to 15 residues. Looked up from germline, CDR1 is LNHDA and CDR2 is SQIVND (reference sequence). V lost 0 bases and J 4 bases, leaving 12 bases between the germline ends. The CDR3 reads CASSIDEGSFTEAFF. The CDR3 region has the DNA TGTGCCAGTAGTATAGATGAGGGTTCGTTCACTGAAGCTTTCTTT.

The V call is TRBV4-1, the J call TRBJ2-1, with D possibly being TRBD2 (6 bases). This CDR3 is 15 amino acids long. Germline V gives CDR1 MGHRA, CDR2 YSYEKL. V was shortened by 1 base and J by 3 bases, with 10 bases between the two germline ends. In DNA form, the CDR3 reads TGCGCCAGCAGCCAAGCGGGAGCTGGCTACAATGAGCAGTTCTTC. Translating gives CASSQAGAGYNEQFF.

This chain uses TRBV27 with TRBJ2-7; D not certain. CDR1 is MNHEY, CDR2 SMNVEV, per germline (reference sequence). V was trimmed by 5 bases and J by 0 bases, leaving 8 bases between them. The CDR3 runs 13 residues. CDR3 residues: CASSIDNSYEQYF. The DNA for the CDR3 is TGTGCCAGCAGTATCGACAACTCCTACGAGCAGTACTTC.

This rearrangement joins TRBV7-6 to TRBJ2-1; D not certain. V gave up 3 bases and J gave up 0 bases, with 12 bases separating them. Germline-derived CDR1 and CDR2 are SGHVS and FNYEAQ. This CDR3 region has 16 residues. The CDR3 DNA reads as TGTGCCAGCAGCTTTAGGCTCACGGGCTCCTACAATGAGCAGTTCTTC. Protein product: CASSFRLTGSYNEQFF.

The CDR3 protein is CASSKPDRGRTEAFF. The CDR3 nucleotides read TGTGCCAGCAGCAAACCCGACAGGGGTCGCACTGAAGCTTTCTTT. The rearrangement joins TRBV21-1 to TRBJ1-1; the table calls TRBD1, which could not be checked here. TRBV21-1 is a documented pseudogene. The CDR3 covers 15 residues.

This chain uses TRBV2 with TRBJ2-1; D possibly corresponds to TRBD2 (5 bases). This CDR3 comprises 14 residues. V shed 3 bases and J shed 3 bases, with 9 bases lying between them. Per the germline V gene, CDR1 is SNHLY and CDR2 is FYNNEI. CDR3 protein: CASSDISVYNEQFF. The CDR3 DNA sequence: TGTGCCAGCAGTGATATTAGCGTCTACAATGAGCAGTTCTTC.

The chain employs TRBV7-9 and TRBJ2-2; D unclear. Trimming took 5 bases from V and 6 from J, leaving 13 bases between them. CDR3 length: 14 residues. Germline values: CDR1 SEHNR, CDR2 FQNEAQ (reference sequence). The CDR3 DNA sequence: TGTGCCAGCAGCCCCTCTGTGGCCGCCGGGGAGCTGTTTTTT. This encodes CASSPSVAAGELFF.

This rearrangement joins TRBV5-6 to TRBJ2-3; 7 nucleotides line up with TRBD2. This CDR3 comprises 18 residues. Losses at the gene ends were 4 bases for V and 7 bases for J; bases not matched to a gene: 21. CDR1 SGHDT and CDR2 YYEEEE come from the germline V gene. CDR3 loop: CASSPTIRAAGQLNTQYF. CDR3 bases: TGTGCCAGCAGCCCAACAATCCGGGCAGCGGGGCAATTAAATACGCAGTATTTT.

The rearrangement joins TRBV4-3 to TRBJ2-1, with 8 bases matching TRBD2. The CDR3 contains 16 residues. CDR1 and CDR2 from the germline V gene are LGHNA and YSLEER. The ends lost 8 bases at V and 2 bases at J; junction bases unmatched: 11. Written as DNA, the CDR3 is TGCGCCAGCTCCCTGAAAGCGGGAGAACCCTACAATGAGCAGTTCTTC. Amino acids: CASSLKAGEPYNEQFF.

In its sample, this clone was seen once. V usage is TRBV4-1 and J usage is TRBJ1-1; D remains ambiguous. Trimming removed 3 bases at V and 8 bases at J, with 13 bases between. CDR1 is MGHRA and CDR2 is YSYEKL in the germline V gene. This CDR3 contains 13 residues. The CDR3 protein is CASSHGGESEAFF. The CDR3 region has the DNA TGCGCCAGCAGCCACGGAGGTGAATCGGAAGCTTTCTTT.